This is a list of T cell receptor beta chains from one sample in a study of siplizumab effects on memory and regulatory T cells. Only in-frame clones appear in the TCRdb table, and some are missing; sequencing was by immunoSEQ multiplex PCR. The table includes 50,000 or so clones, 90% to 95% detected once. The sample was CD8+ T cells sorted from blood. The receptors were sampled from a human donor in good health. CDR3s include the opening cysteine and the closing phenylalanine or tryptophan.

CDR3 protein	V gene	J gene
CASTPSGYEQYF	TRBV6-6	TRBJ2-7
CATYESSYNEQFF	TRBV10-3	TRBJ2-1
CASSLTQFSGNTIYF	TRBV7-9	TRBJ1-3
CASSPSGRAYTDEQFF	TRBV18	TRBJ2-1
CASSSGVGPYNEQFF	TRBV27	TRBJ2-1
CASSNWRAEAFF	TRBV19	TRBJ1-1
CASGQGSTEAFF	TRBV7-3	TRBJ1-1
CASAWSETGELFF	TRBV13	TRBJ2-2
CASWWRGEQFF	TRBV12-5	TRBJ2-1
CASSLGGTGKQYF	TRBV11-3	TRBJ2-5
CAWGAPSSYEQYF	TRBV28	TRBJ2-7
CASTKGQGAIHYGYTF	TRBV7-9	TRBJ1-2
CSVEDFQGQGVGYGYTF	TRBV29-1	TRBJ1-2
CASIGTSTMEQYF	TRBV6-6	TRBJ2-7
CASSLGGTGELFF	TRBV27	TRBJ2-2
CASSFGHDTYEQYF	TRBV5-5	TRBJ2-7
CASSQGYTYEQYF	TRBV7-8	TRBJ2-7
CASSVVGSFTAYNEQFF	TRBV9	TRBJ2-1
CASSLSFYNEQFF	TRBV14	TRBJ2-1
CSGAGTSGSTDTQYF	TRBV29-1	TRBJ2-3
CASQPGGSGSQPQHF	TRBV6-1	TRBJ1-5
CASSPQGALSNEKLFF	TRBV28	TRBJ1-4
CASSLRDYLDEQFF	TRBV6-5	TRBJ2-1
CASSFPDRGGTGELFF	TRBV28	TRBJ2-2
CASSSQENTEAFF	TRBV5-1	TRBJ1-1
CATSNSGTSGSYEQYF	TRBV15	TRBJ2-7
CASSVGNTGELFF	TRBV25-1	TRBJ2-2
CASSFPPSSGRNTGELFF	TRBV7-9	TRBJ2-2